The 21 T cell receptor beta chains presented below share a single source sample, sequenced in a study of OX40 agonist ivuxolimab in advanced cancers. Receptor amplification or capture employed the immunoSEQ multiplex PCR assay. Entries here come from immuneACCESS through TCRdb and include only in-frame sequences with V and J called. Some clones fail to appear in such tables; in the studies checked, an unresolved V gene covers under half of the shortfall, and the cause of the remainder is unknown. The table for this sample lists about 68,000 clones; more than 65% of them were counted only once. Of the sample, around 1.7% falls within the top ten clones. The source was CD4+ or CD8+ T cells sorted from blood, collected in a trial of the OX40 agonist ivuxolimab. The receptors derive from an adult with an advanced solid tumor such as melanoma, head and neck, liver or kidney cancer.

There are a few counts of this clone. V gene TRBV7-8 combines with J gene TRBJ1-1; TRBD1 aligns across 7 bases. The germline V gene encodes CDR1 SGHVS and CDR2 FQNEAQ. Trimming took 5 bases from V and 2 from J; bases not matched to a gene: 5. The CDR3 sequence is 14 residues long. CDR3 loop: CASSPTGVNTEAFF. The CDR3 DNA is TGTGCCAGCAGCCCTACAGGGGTTAACACTGAAGCTTTCTTT.

V and J are TRBV28 and TRBJ1-2, with a tentative D call TRBD1 (5 bases). The CDR3 contains 12 residues. From germline, CDR1 is MDHEN and CDR2 SYDVKM. Trimming stripped 8 bases from V and 4 bases from J, with 11 bases between. The CDR3 bases are TGTGCCAGCCACTCAGGGAGCTATGGCTACACCTTC. Translated, it gives CASHSGSYGYTF.

This clone has just one count. The chain carries TRBV28 and TRBJ1-1, with D perhaps matching TRBD1 (5 bases). Germline V CDR1 and CDR2: MDHEN, SYDVKM. V gave up 4 bases and J gave up 5 bases, with 14 bases separating them. The CDR3 runs to 14 residues. Here the CDR3 reads CASSSNGARTEAFF. The CDR3 DNA follows: TGTGCCAGCAGTTCAAATGGGGCTCGAACTGAAGCTTTCTTT.

The chain is built from TRBV20-1 and TRBJ2-5; D not resolved. Trimming shortened V by 3 bases and J by 5 bases, and 4 bases separated the two germline ends. This CDR3 spans 10 amino acids. CDR1 is DFQATT and CDR2 is SNEGSKA in the germline V gene (reference sequence). The CDR3: CSARGETQYF. The CDR3 region has the DNA TGCAGTGCTAGGGGTGAGACCCAGTACTTC.

The chain has TRBV20-1 and TRBJ2-5; D is uncertain. The V and J ends lost 6 bases and 1 base respectively, with 6 bases between them. The V gene's germline CDR1 is DFQATT and CDR2 SNEGSKA (reference sequence). The length of the CDR3 is 11 residues. The CDR3 protein is CSARVQETQYF. The CDR3 nucleotides read TGCAGTGCACGAGTCCAAGAGACCCAGTACTTC.

This clone has a single count. The rearrangement links TRBV2 to TRBJ2-7, with D perhaps being TRBD1 or TRBD2 (7 bases each). Deletions cut 8 bases from V and 6 bases from J, with 14 bases between. CDR1 SNHLY and CDR2 FYNNEI come from the germline V gene. CDR3 length equals 12 residues. The CDR3 nucleotides read TGTGCCAGCGGCGACAGGGAGGGCGAGCAGTACTTC. Protein product: CASGDREGEQYF.

The chain recombines TRBV5-6 with TRBJ1-1; perhaps TRBD1 as D (6 bases). Per germline, CDR1 SGHDT and CDR2 YYEEEE. Trimming cost V 4 bases and J 3 bases, with 16 bases left between them. There are 15 residues in the CDR3. DNA for the CDR3: TGTGCCAGCAGCCCTGAGGTAGGGGGTGACACTGAAGCTTTCTTT. Amino acids: CASSPEVGGDTEAFF.

The V call is TRBV6-5, the J call TRBJ2-2; unclear D gene. Between the trimmed V and J ends, which lost 5 bases and 5 bases, there was a span of 15 bases. Germline lookup yields CDR1 MNHEY and CDR2 SVGAGI. This CDR3 region has 15 residues. The DNA of the CDR3 is TGTGCCAGCAGTCGTGGGGATACACGTACCGGGGAGCTGTTTTTT. Translated: CASSRGDTRTGELFF.

This clone has a handful of counts. The CDR3 region has the DNA TGTGCCAGCAGCAAGAGGGGTGGAGAGGGCCAAGAGACCCAGTACTTC. This translates into CASSKRGGEGQETQYF. This chain uses TRBV7-7 with TRBJ2-5; the D gene could be TRBD1 or TRBD2 (5 bases each). In germline, CDR1 is SSHAT, CDR2 FNYEAQ (reference sequence). CDR3 length: 16 residues. Trimming cost V 5 bases and J 1 base, with 17 bases left between them.

This chain joins TRBV19 and TRBJ1-5; 8 bases map to TRBD1. This CDR3 is 16 amino acids long. Per the germline V gene, CDR1 is LNHDA and CDR2 is SQIVND (reference sequence). The ends lost 4 bases at V and 3 bases at J; junction bases unmatched: 8. The CDR3 region is CASSTRQGRANQPQHF. DNA for the CDR3: TGTGCCAGTAGTACGAGACAGGGGAGGGCCAATCAGCCCCAGCATTTT.

This chain joins TRBV29-1 and TRBJ2-6; D is perhaps TRBD1 or TRBD2 (5 bases each). The V gene lost 4 bases and the J gene lost 0 bases, with 10 bases spanning the gap. Germline loops: CDR1 SQVTM, CDR2 ANQGSEA. The CDR3 runs 15 residues. The CDR3 loop reads CSVGAGSSGANVLTF. The CDR3 DNA sequence: TGCAGCGTTGGGGCAGGGAGCTCTGGGGCCAACGTCCTGACTTTC.

This chain joins TRBV11-3 and TRBJ2-1; 10 nucleotides agree with TRBD2. V was pared by 6 bases and J by 7 bases, with 3 bases of the junction left unmatched. Germline V CDR1 and CDR2: SGHNT, YENEEA. The CDR3 totals 13 residues. This chain's CDR3 is CASSLAGVNEQFF. DNA of the CDR3: TGTGCCAGCAGTCTAGCGGGAGTAAATGAGCAGTTCTTC.

This clone was observed a single time. The chain has TRBV7-2 and TRBJ1-2; D possibly corresponds to TRBD1 (5 bases). From germline, CDR1 is SGHTA and CDR2 FQGNSA. Trimming left V 5 bases short and J 4 bases short, with 11 bases between. This CDR3 spans 13 amino acids. The CDR3 DNA reads TGTGCCAGCAGCACCCTGACAGCCTATGGCTACACCTTC. Translation gives CASSTLTAYGYTF.

The chain has TRBV5-5 and TRBJ2-2; perhaps TRBD2 as D (5 bases). CDR1 is SGHKS, CDR2 YYEKEE, per germline (reference sequence). The CDR3 runs to 14 residues. The ends were cut back, 3 bases at V and 6 bases at J, with 12 bases in the middle. The CDR3 nucleotides read TGTGCCAGCAGCTCCGGGCAGAGGGCCGGGGAGCTGTTTTTT. Translation gives CASSSGQRAGELFF. Together with reference TRBV5-5 and TRBJ2-2, the CDR3 gives the full variable domain: DAGVTQSPTHLIKTRGQQVTLRCSPISGHKSVSWYQQVLGQGPQFIFQYYEKEERGRGNFPDRFSARQFPNYSSELNVNALLLGDSALYLCASSSGQRAGELFFGEGSRLTVL.

In this sample, this clone turned up once. The V and J genes are TRBV2 and TRBJ1-6; no firm D call. CDR1 and CDR2 from the germline V gene are SNHLY and FYNNEI. The CDR3 totals 15 residues. V was pared by 2 bases and J by 12 bases, with 17 bases between. CDR3: CASSEREVWVKPLHF. The CDR3 region has the DNA TGTGCCAGCAGTGAACGAGAGGTTTGGGTTAAACCCCTCCACTTT. The variable domain in full, completed from reference TRBV2 and TRBJ1-6, reads EPEVTQTPSHQVTQMGQEVILRCVPISNHLYFYWYRQILGQKVEFLVSFYNNEISEKSEIFDDQFSVERPDGSNFTLKIRSTKLEDSAMYFCASSEREVWVKPLHFGNGTRLTVT.

The V call is TRBV7-9, the J call TRBJ2-1, with 11 bases aligning to TRBD2. Trimming at V came to 4 bases and at J to 16 bases, leaving 6 bases not matched to a gene. CDR3 length: 12 amino acids. CDR1 and CDR2 from the germline V gene are SEHNR and FQNEAQ (reference sequence). Here the CDR3 reads CASSSPGTSGFF. In DNA form, the CDR3 reads TGTGCCAGCAGCTCACCCGGGACTAGCGGCTTCTTC.

The chain uses TRBV7-2 and TRBJ1-2; D is unresolved. CDR1 is SGHTA and CDR2 is FQGNSA in the germline V gene. The CDR3 has 12 residues. The germline V and J ends were trimmed by 1 base and 8 bases, with 8 bases remaining between them. The CDR3 nucleotides read TGTGCCAGCAGCTTAGATGCGCGAGGCTACACCTTC. Translating it yields CASSLDARGYTF.

In its sample, this clone was seen a few times. The J gene is TRBJ1-3, the V gene TRBV5-5; tentatively, D is TRBD1 (5 bases). The length of the CDR3 is 13 residues. Germline loops: CDR1 SGHKS, CDR2 YYEKEE (reference sequence). V lost 0 bases and J lost 7, with 8 bases in between. The CDR3 nucleotides read TGTGCCAGCAGCTTGGTCAGGGACAACACCATATATTTT. Amino acid sequence: CASSLVRDNTIYF. Complete variable domain (other parts from reference TRBV5-5 and TRBJ1-3): DAGVTQSPTHLIKTRGQQVTLRCSPISGHKSVSWYQQVLGQGPQFIFQYYEKEERGRGNFPDRFSARQFPNYSSELNVNALLLGDSALYLCASSLVRDNTIYFGEGSWLTVV.

The rearrangement uses TRBV19 and TRBJ2-1, with D possibly matching TRBD2 (6 bases). Trimming removed 3 bases at V and 6 bases at J, with 9 bases between. In germline, CDR1 is LNHDA, CDR2 SQIVND (reference sequence). This CDR3 has 13 residues. Written as DNA, the CDR3 is TGTGCCAGTAGTATGGTGGGAGGCAATGAGCAGTTCTTC. Its translation: CASSMVGGNEQFF.

The gene calls are TRBV19 and TRBJ2-5; TRBD2 matches 14 bases. CDR1 and CDR2 (germline): LNHDA, SQIVND (reference sequence). J gave up 7 bases and V 9 bases, and 7 bases lay outside the gene matches. The CDR3 is 14 residues long. In nucleotides, the CDR3 is TGTGCCAGCGGGACTAGCGGGGGCCGTGGGACCCAGTACTTC. Its protein is CASGTSGGRGTQYF. The full variable domain, with the rest looked up from reference TRBV19 and TRBJ2-5, is DGGITQSPKYLFRKEGQNVTLSCEQNLNHDAMYWYRQDPGQGLRLIYYSQIVNDFQKGDIAEGYSVSREKKESFPLTVTSAQKNPTAFYLCASGTSGGRGTQYFGPGTRLLVL.

This clone was seen a few times. The germline gene is not matched at one end of the junction; a read error may be the cause. This chain uses TRBV2 with TRBJ1-2, with D tentatively TRBD1 (5 bases). The CDR3 loop spans 10 amino acids. Germline CDR1 and CDR2: SNHLY and FYNNEI. The DNA for the CDR3 is TGTGCCAGCACCAGGGAGGTGCCCTTCTTC. Translated, it gives CASTREVPFF.